One sample yielded the 29 T cell receptor beta chains listed below, sequenced in a study of T cells in Graves' hyperthyroidism and ophthalmopathy. Authors of the study amplified TCR beta CDR3 regions from RNA transcripts. The HTBI primer set drove a first-round RT-PCR of the TCR CDR3. MiXCR, applied by TCRdb to the multiplex PCR reads, yields one record per CDR3 protein. This sample has fewer than 550,000 distinct CDR3 sequences, with approximately 24% found just once. The sequenced sample was blood. The origin of the receptors is a woman aged 25 to 39 with Graves' ophthalmopathy.

The chain uses TRBV15 and TRBJ1-5; 7 positions agree with TRBD1. CDR3 length: 14 residues. With V trimmed by 5 bases and J by 6 bases, 7 bases remained unmatched. Germline V gene sequence: CDR1 LNHNV, CDR2 YYDKDF (reference sequence). As DNA, the CDR3 is TGTGCCACCAGCCGCCACAGGGGAGCTCAGCCCCAGCATTTT. It is translated as CATSRHRGAQPQHF.

This clonotype occurred a few times. The chain is built from TRBV18 and TRBJ1-5, with D uncertain. Germline V CDR1 and CDR2: KGHSH, LQKENI. The CDR3 covers 14 residues. With 8 bases removed from V and 2 bases from J, the gap between germline ends came to 13 bases. In nucleotides, the CDR3 is TGTGCCAGCGCAGTCTCCAACGGCAATCAGCCCCAGCATTTT. It translates to CASAVSNGNQPQHF.

This clonotype was recorded many times. The chain combines TRBV19 with TRBJ2-2; weak D call: TRBD2 (6 bases). CDR3 length: 16 residues. The germline V and J ends were trimmed by 1 base and 1 base, with 10 bases remaining between them. In germline, CDR1 is LNHDA, CDR2 SQIVND (reference sequence). This chain's CDR3 is CASSIVAAENTGELFF. CDR3 sequence (DNA): TGTGCCAGTAGTATAGTAGCGGCAGAGAACACCGGGGAGCTGTTTTTT.

A few counts support this clonotype. A much more abundant neighbour one base away suggests this may be a read error. The CDR3 DNA reads TGTGCCAGCAGCCCCTGGGACAGCTCGGGAGAGACCCAGCACTTC. Its protein product is CASSPWDSSGETQHF. The V gene is TRBV7-9, the J gene TRBJ2-5; a weak D match, TRBD1 (7 bases). This CDR3 has 15 amino acids. The germline gives CDR1 SEHNR, CDR2 FQNEAQ (reference sequence).

At least ten counts were recorded for this clonotype. CDR3 DNA sequence: TGTGCCAGCTCACCACTCCTCGACAGAAACTATGGCTACACCTTC. Amino acid sequence: CASSPLLDRNYGYTF. The J gene is TRBJ1-2, the V gene TRBV18; D is possibly TRBD1 (5 bases). This CDR3 has 15 amino acids. Germline loops: CDR1 KGHSH, CDR2 LQKENI. The V and J ends lost 1 base and 2 bases respectively, with 11 bases between them. Together with reference TRBV18 and TRBJ1-2, the CDR3 gives the full variable domain: NAGVMQNPRHLVRRRGQEARLRCSPMKGHSHVYWYRQLPEEGLKFMVYLQKENIIDESGMPKERFSAEFPKEGPSILRIQQVVRGDSAAYFCASSPLLDRNYGYTFGSGTRLTVV.

The sample holds many counts of this clonotype. The chain couples TRBV7-2 to TRBJ1-1; a weak D match, TRBD1 (6 bases). The CDR3 has 15 residues. The germline V gene encodes CDR1 SGHTA and CDR2 FQGNSA. Between the trimmed V and J ends, which lost 4 bases and 0 bases, there was a span of 12 bases. CDR3 sequence reads: CASSSSGQMNTEAFF. The CDR3 DNA follows: TGTGCCAGCAGCTCGTCCGGACAGATGAACACTGAAGCTTTCTTT.

This clonotype was recorded many times. V is TRBV28 and J is TRBJ2-7; the match to TRBD2 covers 13 bases. Germline V gene sequence: CDR1 MDHEN, CDR2 SYDVKM. V lost 3 bases and J lost 0; bases outside the gene matches: 5. This CDR3 is built from 17 residues. Here the CDR3 DNA reads TGTGCCAGCAGTTTCTCCCGGACTAGCGGGGGCTCCTACGAGCAGTACTTC. It encodes CASSFSRTSGGSYEQYF.

This clonotype was seen ten or more times. The missing conserved phenylalanine or tryptophan at the end of this CDR3 makes a read error likely. The rearrangement joins TRBV28 to TRBJ1-2; a possible D gene is TRBD1 (5 bases). Trimming removed 3 bases at V and 8 bases at J, with 10 bases between. Germline CDR1 and CDR2: MDHEN and SYDVKM. This CDR3 spans 12 amino acids. The CDR3 sequence: CASSFLGEGYTL. DNA for the CDR3: TGTGCCAGCAGTTTCTTAGGGGAAGGCTACACCCTC.

As regards this clonotype: Just one base apart from a much larger clone, this may be a read error. The chain is built from TRBV4-1 and TRBJ1-1, with TRBD1 matching 9 bases. The CDR3 covers 16 residues. Germline CDR1 and CDR2: MGHRA and YSYEKL. The CDR3: CASSRGTGLMNTEACF. As DNA, the CDR3 is TGCGCCAGCAGCCGAGGGACAGGGCTTATGAACACTGAAGCTTGCTTT.

This clonotype was detected only a few times. The chain couples TRBV20-1 to TRBJ2-7; D call uncertain. There are 15 residues in the CDR3. V lost 5 bases, J lost 2 bases, and 19 bases lay in between. Germline V gene lookup returns CDR1 DFQATT and CDR2 SNEGSKA (reference sequence). The CDR3 DNA sequence: TGCAGTGCTGACCCCTATCGAGCTCCCACCTACGAGCAGTACTTC. This codes for CSADPYRAPTYEQYF.

This clonotype was seen repeatedly, ten times or more. The V and J genes are TRBV15 and TRBJ1-1; tentatively, D is TRBD1 (5 bases). Germline CDR1 reads LNHNV; CDR2 reads YYDKDF (reference sequence). The CDR3 contains 15 residues. Trimming removed 5 bases from V and 2 bases from J, with 15 bases in between. CDR3 sequence: CATSLSLGRNTEAFF. In nucleotides, the CDR3 is TGTGCCACCAGCTTGAGCCTGGGACGAAACACTGAAGCTTTCTTT.

This clonotype was picked up many times. CDR3 protein: CASSQDRTGAETQYF. CDR3 in DNA: TGCGCCAGCAGCCAAGATAGAACAGGGGCGGAGACCCAGTACTTC. The chain carries TRBV4-3 and TRBJ2-5, with 7 bases lining up with TRBD1. Per the germline V gene, CDR1 is LGHNA and CDR2 is YSLEER. Trimming cost V 0 bases and J 5 bases; bases outside gene matches: 6. This CDR3 has 15 amino acids.

The sample holds a few counts of this clonotype. This chain joins TRBV12-3 or TRBV12-4 and TRBJ1-1; D call uncertain. The CDR3 length is 15 residues. With 5 bases removed from V and 1 base from J, the gap between germline ends came to 14 bases. CDR3 in DNA: TGTGCCAGCAGTGAATTTAGAGGGCGGAACACTGAAGCTTTCTTT. Protein: CASSEFRGRNTEAFF.

This clonotype was seen more than once but under ten times. V usage is TRBV5-6 and J usage is TRBJ1-1; perhaps TRBD1 as D (5 bases). The length of the CDR3 is 13 residues. V was cut by 4 bases and J by 7 bases, with 14 bases left in between. CDR1 and CDR2 from the germline V gene are SGHDT and YYEEEE. The CDR3 protein is CASSPTTGHEAFF. DNA for the CDR3: TGTGCCAGCAGCCCCACTACCGGACATGAAGCTTTCTTT.

This clonotype occurred many times. The gene calls are TRBV5-1 and TRBJ1-5, with a weak D call TRBD1 (6 bases). This CDR3 region has 14 residues. CDR1 SGHRS and CDR2 YFSETQ come from the germline V gene. Trimming removed 3 bases at V and 7 bases at J, with 14 bases between. The CDR3 is CASSSSGAGQPQHF. The CDR3 nucleotides read TGCGCCAGCAGCTCATCAGGGGCAGGACAGCCCCAGCATTTT.

At least ten counts were recorded for this clonotype. The chain couples TRBV11-1 to TRBJ2-7; the D gene is possibly TRBD2 (6 bases). The germline V gene has CDR1 SGHAT and CDR2 FQDESV (reference sequence). This CDR3 comprises 18 residues. Deletions cut 2 bases from V and 4 bases from J, with 24 bases between. The CDR3: CASSLPGSGGAFVYEQYF. The CDR3 DNA reads as TGTGCCAGCAGCTTACCCGGGAGTGGCGGGGCTTTCGTATACGAGCAGTACTTC.

Many counts were recorded for this clonotype. The chain joins TRBV7-2 to TRBJ2-7; D may match TRBD1 or TRBD2 (7 bases each). Trimming pared 5 bases from V and 6 bases from J, leaving 17 bases between. This CDR3 region has 14 residues. CDR1 is SGHTA and CDR2 is FQGNSA in the germline V gene. The CDR3 coding sequence is TGTGCCAGCAGCACGGCCACAGGGGAGGGCGAGCAGTACTTC. Translated: CASSTATGEGEQYF.

This chain uses TRBV19 with TRBJ1-5; D is undetermined. The germline V and J ends were trimmed by 2 bases and 11 bases, with 16 bases remaining between them. The germline CDR1 and CDR2 sequences are LNHDA and SQIVND (reference sequence). CDR3 length: 14 residues. This CDR3 reads CASSIRAPNPAQHF. CDR3 nucleotides: TGTGCCAGTAGTATAAGAGCCCCAAACCCAGCCCAGCATTTT. The whole variable domain, filled in from reference TRBV19 and TRBJ1-5, reads DGGITQSPKYLFRKEGQNVTLSCEQNLNHDAMYWYRQDPGQGLRLIYYSQIVNDFQKGDIAEGYSVSREKKESFPLTVTSAQKNPTAFYLCASSIRAPNPAQHFGDGTRLSIL.

This clonotype was seen only a few times. This chain joins TRBV5-1 and TRBJ2-5, with unresolved D. V lost 0 bases, J lost 5 bases, and 11 bases lay in between. Germline V lookup: CDR1 SGHRS, CDR2 YFSETQ. CDR3 length: 14 amino acids. CDR3 in amino acids: CASSLEGFLETQYF. The CDR3 DNA is TGCGCCAGCAGCTTGGAAGGGTTTCTCGAGACCCAGTACTTC. Full variable domain (missing parts from reference TRBV5-1 and TRBJ2-5): KAGVTQTPRYLIKTRGQQVTLSCSPISGHRSVSWYQQTPGQGLQFLFEYFSETQRNKGNFPGRFSGRQFSNSRSEMNVSTLELGDSALYLCASSLEGFLETQYFGPGTRLLVL.

This clonotype was recorded many times. V is TRBV6-2 or TRBV6-3 and J is TRBJ1-1; D not resolved. The CDR3 loop spans 11 amino acids. The V gene lost 3 bases and the J gene lost 10 bases, with 9 bases spanning the gap. Germline loops: CDR1 MNHEY, CDR2 SVGEGT. The CDR3 DNA reads TGTGCCAGCAGTTATGGTGGTCGAGCTTTCTTT. It yields the protein CASSYGGRAFF.

The CDR3 region has the DNA TGTGCCAGCAGTGAGGGACTAGCGATCTCCTACGAGCAGTACTTC. As protein: CASSEGLAISYEQYF. This chain uses TRBV6-1 with TRBJ2-7, with 10 nucleotides matching TRBD2. The CDR3 has 15 residues. V trimming: 3 bases; J trimming: 0 bases; junction bases outside the gene matches: 2. Per the germline V gene, CDR1 is MNHNS and CDR2 is SASEGT.

This clonotype was counted many times. The rearrangement uses TRBV6-1 and TRBJ2-2; D might be TRBD1 (5 bases). This CDR3 contains 15 residues. The ends were cut back, 6 bases at V and 2 bases at J, with 13 bases in the middle. Germline loops: CDR1 MNHNS, CDR2 SASEGT. In DNA, the CDR3 is TGTGCCAGCAGGCCCCCTCAGGGTAACACCGGGGAGCTGTTTTTT. Translated, it gives CASRPPQGNTGELFF.

In its sample, this clonotype was seen a few times. J is TRBJ2-5 and V is TRBV12-5, with TRBD1 matching 9 bases. The CDR3 has 14 residues. V gave up 6 bases and J gave up 5 bases; unmatched junction bases: 7. From germline, CDR1 is LGHNT and CDR2 FRNRAP. CDR3 nucleotide sequence: TGTGCTAGTGGCTTCGGACAGGGGTACGAGACCCAGTACTTC. This sequence encodes CASGFGQGYETQYF.

The chain joins TRBV13 to TRBJ2-7; D uncertain. The length of the CDR3 is 15 residues. Deletions cut 3 bases from V and 0 bases from J, with 12 bases between. Germline V gene sequence: CDR1 PRHDT, CDR2 FYEKMQ (reference sequence). CDR3 protein: CASSFTDKGSYEQYF. The CDR3 region has the DNA TGTGCCAGCAGCTTTACTGACAAAGGCTCCTACGAGCAGTACTTC. Drawing the rest from reference TRBV13 and TRBJ2-7, the complete variable domain is AAGVIQSPRHLIKEKRETATLKCYPIPRHDTVYWYQQGPGQDPQFLISFYEKMQSDKGSIPDRFSAQQFSDYHSELNMSSLELGDSALYFCASSFTDKGSYEQYFGPGTRLTVT.

This clonotype showed up many times. CDR3 coding DNA: TGTGCCAGCAGCTCACTGGGACAGGGCTACGAGCAGTACTTC. Its protein product is CASSSLGQGYEQYF. The chain employs TRBV7-2 and TRBJ2-7; 9 bases line up with TRBD1. The germline gives CDR1 SGHTA, CDR2 FQGNSA. The CDR3 contains 14 residues. The junction had 4 bases not matched to a gene; V was cut back by 4 bases and J by 3 bases.

The J gene is TRBJ1-2, the V gene TRBV12-3 or TRBV12-4; D unresolved. The ends were cut back, 2 bases at V and 0 bases at J, with 10 bases in the middle. The CDR3 has 15 residues. CDR3 region: CASSLSRLANYGYTF. The CDR3, as DNA: TGTGCCAGCAGTTTAAGCAGATTAGCTAACTATGGCTACACCTTC.

This clonotype has at least ten counts. This chain uses TRBV27 with TRBJ2-6; D gene unclear. CDR3 length: 14 amino acids. V gave up 9 bases and J gave up 4 bases, with 13 bases separating them. Per the germline V gene, CDR1 is MNHEY and CDR2 is SMNVEV (reference sequence). CDR3 region: CASSPSGGANVLTF. The DNA for the CDR3 is TGTGCCAGTTCTCCTTCTGGAGGGGCCAACGTCCTGACTTTC.

This clonotype was counted between two and nine times. The CDR3 sequence: CASSSGWVGNEAFF. The CDR3 region has the DNA TGTGCCAGCAGTAGCGGTTGGGTTGGGAATGAAGCTTTCTTT. V usage is TRBV6-1 and J usage is TRBJ1-1; D is unclear. Deletions cut 5 bases from V and 7 bases from J, with 17 bases between. This CDR3 region has 14 residues. Germline CDR1 is MNHNS and CDR2 is SASEGT.

This clonotype was seen more than once but under ten times. The V and J genes are TRBV2 and TRBJ2-5; no definite D call. Between the trimmed V and J ends, which lost 5 bases and 0 bases, there was a span of 10 bases. This CDR3 is 14 amino acids long. The germline gives CDR1 SNHLY, CDR2 FYNNEI. The CDR3: CASSPRNNQETQYF. The CDR3 DNA reads as TGTGCCAGCAGTCCTAGGAACAACCAAGAGACCCAGTACTTC.